Listed below are T cell receptor beta chains from one sample, sequenced in a study of T cells in Graves' hyperthyroidism and ophthalmopathy. TCRdb fed the multiplex PCR reads into MiXCR, producing one record per CDR3 protein. The profile shows fewer than 350,000 distinct CDR3 sequences, roughly 14% of them singletons. The sample consisted of blood. All receptors derive from a woman aged 25 to 45 with Graves' hyperthyroidism that later progressed to Graves' ophthalmopathy. Both conserved end residues are part of each CDR3. A D gene is named only where the DNA matches it firmly. Clone size is stated in some rows and not others, as once, few, many or a class when expanded.

V	J	D	size	CDR3	DNA
TRBV6-2/TRBV6-3	TRBJ2-1	NA	NA	CASSYARQAHNEQFF	TGTGCCAGCAGTTACGCGCGTCAGGCCCACAATGAGCAGTTCTTC
TRBV15	TRBJ2-2	NA	few	CATSHGGRSTGELFF	TGTGCCACCAGCCACGGGGGCCGTAGCACCGGGGAGCTGTTTTTT
TRBV10-3	TRBJ2-5	NA	many	CAISEQGIETQYF	TGTGCCATCAGTGAGCAGGGTATAGAGACCCAGTACTTC
TRBV9	TRBJ2-7	NA	many	CASSVEGTNTYEQYF	TGTGCCAGCAGCGTAGAGGGGACAAATACCTACGAGCAGTACTTC
TRBV6-5	TRBJ1-6	NA	many	CASSSSTPEDSPLHF	TGTGCCAGCAGTTCCTCGACCCCGGAGGATTCACCCCTCCACTTT
TRBV4-1	TRBJ2-1	NA	NA	CASTQVGRGPLNEQFF	TGCGCCAGCACCCAAGTGGGACGGGGCCCCTTAAATGAGCAGTTCTTC
TRBV19	TRBJ2-2	NA	NA	CASSIVGGNGELFF	TGTGCCAGTAGTATAGTGGGAGGTAACGGGGAGCTGTTTTTT
TRBV11-2	TRBJ2-5	TRBD1	many	CASSEGQPPETQYF	TGTGCCAGCAGCGAGGGACAGCCCCCAGAGACCCAGTACTTC
TRBV2	TRBJ1-3	NA	NA	CASRHLGSGNTIYF	TGTGCCAGCAGACACTTAGGCTCTGGAAACACCATATATTTT
TRBV7-2	TRBJ2-2	NA	NA	CASSTPGPTNTGELFF	TGTGCCAGCAGCACACCGGGACCCACGAACACCGGGGAGCTGTTTTTT
TRBV12-3/TRBV12-4	TRBJ2-1	TRBD1	many	CASSRTGGLTYNEQFF	TGTGCCAGCAGTCGAACAGGGGGCCTAACCTACAATGAGCAGTTCTTC
TRBV6-1	TRBJ1-5	NA	many	CASSIEGGNQPQHF	TGTGCCAGCAGCATCGAGGGGGGCAATCAGCCCCAGCATTTT
TRBV18	TRBJ1-3	NA	many	CASSPASAGGLAGNTIYF	TGTGCCAGCTCACCAGCGTCTGCGGGGGGACTTGCTGGAAACACCATATATTTT
TRBV7-9	TRBJ1-4	NA	many	CASSPAEGGFGEKLFF	TGTGCCAGCAGCCCCGCAGAGGGCGGGTTCGGGGAAAAACTGTTTTTT
TRBV5-6	TRBJ1-5	TRBD1	NA	CASSSDRGAQPQHF	TGTGCCAGCAGCTCGGACAGGGGAGCTCAGCCCCAGCATTTT
TRBV6-2/TRBV6-3	TRBJ2-7	NA	many	CASSSFFGGIASYEQYF	TGTGCCAGCAGTTCTTTCTTTGGCGGGATCGCCTCCTACGAGCAGTACTTC
TRBV6-1	TRBJ1-2	NA	NA	CASRGGGITGGYTF	TGTGCCAGCAGGGGAGGCGGGATAACTGGTGGCTACACCTTC
TRBV6-4	TRBJ2-1	TRBD2	NA	CASSDGGSGSDEQFF	TGTGCCAGCAGTGACGGTGGTAGCGGGAGCGATGAGCAGTTCTTC
TRBV20-1	TRBJ2-5	TRBD1	NA	CSASSASSLGGGQQETQYF	TGCAGTGCTAGTAGTGCCAGCAGCTTAGGGGGCGGGCAACAAGAGACCCAGTACTTC
TRBV11-3	TRBJ2-2	NA	NA	CASSQDEGRAGTGELFF	TGTGCCAGCAGCCAAGATGAGGGCAGGGCTGGGACCGGGGAGCTGTTTTTT
TRBV7-8	TRBJ2-1	NA	many	CASSFRSKEEQFF	TGTGCCAGCAGCTTTCGATCGAAGGAAGAGCAGTTCTTC
TRBV12-5	TRBJ2-1	NA	many	CASGFGNEQFF	TGTGCTAGTGGTTTTGGGAATGAGCAGTTCTTC
TRBV15	TRBJ2-7	TRBD2	many	CATSRDTSGYEQYF	TGTGCCACCAGCAGAGATACTAGCGGGTACGAGCAGTACTTC
TRBV6-5	TRBJ2-3	TRBD2	few	CASSSLTSGNTDTQYF	TGTGCCAGCAGTTCCTTGACTAGCGGGAACACAGATACGCAGTATTTT
TRBV6-1	TRBJ1-1	TRBD1	many	CASSKQGRRNTEAFF	TGTGCCAGCAGTAAACAGGGGAGGAGGAACACTGAAGCTTTCTTT
TRBV28	TRBJ1-1	NA	NA	CASSLPGNTEAFF	TGTGCCAGCAGTTTACCAGGGAACACTGAAGCTTTCTTT